This T cell receptor beta chain was sequenced in a study of shared clonotypes between healthy human individuals. V lost 6 bases and J 9 bases, leaving 18 bases between the germline ends. The CDR3 spans 14 residues. Germline V lookup: CDR1 LNHDA, CDR2 SQIVND (reference sequence). Only in-frame clones appear in the TCRdb table, and some are missing; sequencing was by immunoSEQ multiplex PCR. The sample comprises over a million clones, approximately 70% of which are singletons, and about 1.5% rests with the top ten. This clone was observed once. The material sequenced was memory CD4+ T cells sorted from blood. As to subset: CD45RA-negative fraction. The rearrangement links TRBV19 to TRBJ1-5; no clear D gene. This receptor was identified in a man younger than 35 in good health. The CDR3 sequence: CASRGGVWSGPQHF. Written as DNA, the CDR3 is TGTGCCAGTAGAGGCGGGGTATGGTCGGGGCCCCAGCATTTT.